This T cell receptor beta chain was obtained from a study of cytomegalovirus exposure and HLA in healthy donors. The PCR had 60 Vbeta and 13 Jbeta primers. Data came from immunoSEQ multiplex PCR; TCRdb stores just in-frame clones and leaves some out. The sample includes around 54,000 clones, roughly 80% seen only once; the top ten take 8.1%. In germline, CDR1 is SEHNR, CDR2 FQNEAQ (reference sequence). The V and J ends lost 5 bases and 7 bases respectively, with 24 bases between them. CDR3 length equals 17 residues. The study, taken as a whole, reports: Most of the TCR beta V segments (in an earlier analysis) were productive either about 87% or about 30% of the time. One variant, a missense change in DCLRE1C, was linked in a later analysis to TCR beta V- and J-gene trimming. Near-uniform donor sequencing depth was presumed by presence/absence analyses.

About this clone itself: No antigen is known for it.

This TCR was recovered from a man younger than 40 in good health and CMV-seropositive. J is TRBJ2-1 and V is TRBV7-9; the D gene is possibly TRBD2 (7 bases). The specimen sequenced was PBMCs. CDR3 loop: CASSLFLSIRGGNEQFF. CDR3 DNA sequence: TGTGCCAGCAGCCTGTTTTTGAGCATCAGGGGAGGGAATGAGCAGTTCTTC.